The source of this TCR beta chain is a study of blood T cell repertoires in COVID-19. CDR3 length equals 15 residues. The ends were cut back, 6 bases at V and 7 bases at J, with 19 bases in the middle. CDR1 MDHEN and CDR2 SYDVKM come from the germline V gene. Here immunoSEQ multiplex PCR was the method, and the copy in TCRdb shows in-frame clones only, minus some. The sample lists approximately 75,000 clones, approximately 86% seen once, with 25% to 35% in the top ten. The chain links TRBV28 to TRBJ2-1; possible D gene TRBD2, 6 bases. What was sequenced was peripheral blood. The receptor was isolated from a man aged 50-60 years with acute or convalescent COVID-19. The CDR3 here is CASSPQGGPRNEQFF. The DNA of the CDR3 is TGTGCCAGCAGCCCCCAAGGAGGGCCAAGGAATGAGCAGTTCTTC.